A selection of T cell receptor beta chains follows, all from one sample in a study of tumor and adjacent non-tumor tissue in lung cancer. TCRdb recomputed calls from the multiplex PCR reads with MiXCR, one row per CDR3 protein. The sample contains roughly 75,000 distinct CDR3 sequences, around 70% of which appear only once. The specimen was distant non-tumor lung tissue. The receptors here all came from a woman aged 50 to 65 with non-small cell lung cancer. Each CDR3 is given with its conserved first and last residue. The D gene is left open where the match is weak. A row's size may be missing; if present it is once, few, many or a size class.

TGCGCCAGCAGCCAAGATCGTTTCAGGGCGTACACTGAGGCTTTCTTT,CASSQDRFRAYTEAFF,.,16,TRBJ1-1,.,TRBV4-1
TGCAGTGCTAGCAGGGGAGGCTCCTATAATTCGCCCCTCCACTTT,CSASRGGSYNSPLHF,.,15,TRBJ1-6,.,TRBV20-1
TGCGCCAGCAGCCCACCTTCAGATACGCAGTATTTT,CASSPPSDTQYF,.,12,TRBJ2-3,few,TRBV5-1
TGTGCCAACAGCTTATACCGAGCGGGAGCGACAGATACGCAGTATTTT,CANSLYRAGATDTQYF,TRBD2,16,TRBJ2-3,.,TRBV7-8
TGCAGTGCTAGAGAGCGAGGTCTTCGAGCGGGAGTAGCAAACAATGAGCAGTTCTTC,CSARERGLRAGVANNEQFF,TRBD2,19,TRBJ2-1,.,TRBV20-1
TGTGTTAGCAGCTTGGGGAATACCTACGAGCAGTACTTC,CVSSLGNTYEQYF,.,13,TRBJ2-7,.,TRBV11-1
TGTGCCAGCAGTCCCTTCGACAGTCCTTTTTGGACTGAGCAGTTTTTC,CASSPFDSPFWTEQFF,.,16,TRBJ2-1,.,TRBV6-2/TRBV6-3
TGCAACGTTGATAGGTTGGCCCCCACAGATAAGCAGTATTTT,CNVDRLAPTDKQYF,.,14,TRBJ2-3,.,TRBV29-1
TGTGTCAGCAGCAAAGGGGTTACTAGCGGGAAACTCTTC,CVSSKGVTSGKLF,TRBD2,13,TRBJ2-1,.,TRBV14
TGCAGTGCTCATCAGTCGTCTGCGGGTCAGGGGTATTTT,CSAHQSSAGQGYF,.,13,TRBJ2-3,many,TRBV20-1
TGTGCCAGCAGCTGTGAGCATAGCAATCAGCCCCATCATTTT,CASSCEHSNQPHHF,.,14,TRBJ1-5,once,TRBV12-3/TRBV12-4
TGTGCCATCAGTGCCCGAGGGGGACAGACCCAAGAGACCCAGTACTTC,CAISARGGQTQETQYF,TRBD1,16,TRBJ2-5,many,TRBV10-3
TGTTCCAGTAGTTCGTCCGGACAGCTATCCTACGAGCAGTACTTC,CSSSSSGQLSYEQYF,.,15,TRBJ2-7,.,TRBV28
TGTGCTCGTGGCAAGGGGGAGGGGGCGAACACTGAAGCTTTCTTT,CARGKGEGANTEAFF,TRBD1,15,TRBJ1-1,.,TRBV12-5
TGTGCCAGCCTTCAATGGGGGGGGGCAGGTACCGGGAAGCTGTTTTTT,CASLQWGGAGTGKLFF,.,16,TRBJ2-2,.,TRBV28
TGCAGCGTTATTCGGATGGCCGGGACAGGGGGCCCCCTTGGGCAGTTCTTC,CSVIRMAGTGGPLGQFF,TRBD1,17,TRBJ2-1,many,TRBV29-1
TGTGTCAGCAGCTACTTGAGAGGAGAGGGCTATGGCTACACCTTC,CVSSYLRGEGYGYTF,.,15,TRBJ1-2,few,TRBV6-5
.,CPSSHWASGSYEKYF,.,15,TRBJ2-7,few,TRBV11-2
TGCGCCAGCATCTTGTCCCAGGGCGATGGCTACACCTTC,CASILSQGDGYTF,.,13,TRBJ1-2,once,TRBV5-1
TGTACCAGCAGTTTCGGGACTAGCGGGTATTACGAGCAGTACTTC,CTSSFGTSGYYEQYF,TRBD2,15,TRBJ2-7,.,TRBV11-2
TGTGCCATTCTGGACAGAATGAACACTGAAGCTTTCTTT,CAILDRMNTEAFF,.,13,TRBJ1-1,many,TRBV10-3
TGTGCCAGTAGATCGCAGGGGCGGGACAATGAGCAGTTCTTC,CASRSQGRDNEQFF,.,14,TRBJ2-1,once,TRBV19
TGTGCCAGCATTCCGAATAGGTACTCTGGAAACATCATATATTTT,CASIPNRYSGNIIYF,.,15,TRBJ1-3,once,TRBV28
TGTGCCAGTAGTTCGGGGACTAACCTGGGCATTCAGTACTTC,CASSSGTNLGIQYF,TRBD2,14,TRBJ2-4,.,TRBV11-3
TGTGCTAGCAGTGAAGGGGGGTACTACGAGCATTACTTC,CASSEGGYYEHYF,.,13,TRBJ2-7,.,TRBV6-1
TGCGCCAGCAGTCAAGATATAATCAAGTCTGGGGCCAACGTCCTGACTTTC,CASSQDIIKSGANVLTF,.,17,TRBJ2-6,.,TRBV4-3
TGTGCCAGCGGTAGGGGGTCTAACTATGGCTACACCTTC,CASGRGSNYGYTF,.,13,TRBJ1-2,.,TRBV19
TGTAGTGCTCCTCCACCTAGCAGGTCCTACATTGAGCAGTTCTTC,CSAPPPSRSYIEQFF,.,15,TRBJ2-1,.,TRBV20-1
TGTGCCAGTAGCTTTAATCCGGGAACGAATGCGCAGTTTTTC,CASSFNPGTNAQFF,.,14,TRBJ2-1,.,TRBV11-2
TGCAGCGCTAGAGAGACAGTGCTGTATGGCTACACCTTC,CSARETVLYGYTF,.,13,TRBJ1-2,.,TRBV20-1
TGTGCCAGCAGCTTGGACACTAACTCCTGCAATGAGCAGTTCTTC,CASSLDTNSCNEQFF,.,15,TRBJ2-1,once,TRBV11-2